This T cell receptor beta chain was captured by sequencing in a study of blood T cell repertoires in COVID-19 (dated by TCRdb to the early 2020s). Regarding the complete study: Samples from collaborators originated in the United States, Italy and Spain and spanned both the acute and convalescent phases of COVID-19. The samples were drawn from the first 160 participants of the ongoing ImmuneRACE study and from over 950 subjects provided by 6 global collaborators. Where available, HLA class I and class II types were obtained from metadata supplied by the sample provider rather than from assay-based typing. Subjects who had been exposed to COVID-19, were actively infected with it, or had recovered from it provided the deeply sampled blood TCRbeta repertoires that made up the dataset. The sample metadata nearly always contained a de-identified subject ID, COVID-19 status, age in years and sex. The prospective study material was composed of cDNA or gDNA derived from T cells, B-cell-depleted T cells, or PBMCs. The repertoires were released in a freely available public database intended as a resource for research on the immune response to SARS-CoV-2.

Whole blood was collected in K2EDTA tubes by collaborating institutions according to the institutions' own protocols. Collaborator samples were shipped for TCRbeta analysis as frozen whole blood, isolated PBMCs, or DNA extracted from either sample type. The immunoSEQ Assay, a bias-controlled multiplex PCR, was used to amplify TCRbeta CDR3 regions from genomic DNA. Regarding the original processing steps: The number of nucleated cells in each sample was estimated by amplification of reference gene primers within the assay. To quantify the absolute abundance of each unique TCRbeta CDR3 rearrangement, sequence reads were collapsed and filtered. For each sample, productive Simpson clonality was calculated as the square root of Simpson's diversity index across productive rearrangements. TCRdb obtained this table from immuneACCESS and retained in-frame rearrangements with V and J assigned. These tables miss some clones; where compared with another copy, unresolved V genes account for less than half of the shortfall, and the remainder is unexplained. Clone size and the V and J calls come from that table; the DNA yielded D and trimming. For this sample the table gives more than 85,000 clones, of which around 74% were detected only once. The top ten constitute about 7.1% of the sample.

Sequences GTSNPN (CDR1) and SVGIG (CDR2) are obtained from the germline V gene (reference sequence). Inclusive of the bounding cysteine and phenylalanine, the CDR3 is 13 residues long. The kept DNA is CDR3 alone, 39 bases in frame from the first base. Trimming takes 3 bases from V and 5 bases from J, and the germline ends sit 13 bases apart. A note on this clone: Its antigen is still unknown. No base quality information exists; no much larger clone differs at one position.

Broad study findings and their caveats: Clinical and demographic metadata were provided uncurated, with the amount varying by source and participant.

The sequenced sample consisted of peripheral blood. The rearrangement joined TRBV30 to TRBJ1-2; the D region possibly corresponds to TRBD1 (5 bases align). The sequence was obtained from a woman in her sixties or seventies with acute or convalescent COVID-19. The nucleotide sequence is given as TGTGCCTGGAGCCAGGGTAGGTCGTATGGCTACACCTTC. Its protein product is CAWSQGRSYGYTF.